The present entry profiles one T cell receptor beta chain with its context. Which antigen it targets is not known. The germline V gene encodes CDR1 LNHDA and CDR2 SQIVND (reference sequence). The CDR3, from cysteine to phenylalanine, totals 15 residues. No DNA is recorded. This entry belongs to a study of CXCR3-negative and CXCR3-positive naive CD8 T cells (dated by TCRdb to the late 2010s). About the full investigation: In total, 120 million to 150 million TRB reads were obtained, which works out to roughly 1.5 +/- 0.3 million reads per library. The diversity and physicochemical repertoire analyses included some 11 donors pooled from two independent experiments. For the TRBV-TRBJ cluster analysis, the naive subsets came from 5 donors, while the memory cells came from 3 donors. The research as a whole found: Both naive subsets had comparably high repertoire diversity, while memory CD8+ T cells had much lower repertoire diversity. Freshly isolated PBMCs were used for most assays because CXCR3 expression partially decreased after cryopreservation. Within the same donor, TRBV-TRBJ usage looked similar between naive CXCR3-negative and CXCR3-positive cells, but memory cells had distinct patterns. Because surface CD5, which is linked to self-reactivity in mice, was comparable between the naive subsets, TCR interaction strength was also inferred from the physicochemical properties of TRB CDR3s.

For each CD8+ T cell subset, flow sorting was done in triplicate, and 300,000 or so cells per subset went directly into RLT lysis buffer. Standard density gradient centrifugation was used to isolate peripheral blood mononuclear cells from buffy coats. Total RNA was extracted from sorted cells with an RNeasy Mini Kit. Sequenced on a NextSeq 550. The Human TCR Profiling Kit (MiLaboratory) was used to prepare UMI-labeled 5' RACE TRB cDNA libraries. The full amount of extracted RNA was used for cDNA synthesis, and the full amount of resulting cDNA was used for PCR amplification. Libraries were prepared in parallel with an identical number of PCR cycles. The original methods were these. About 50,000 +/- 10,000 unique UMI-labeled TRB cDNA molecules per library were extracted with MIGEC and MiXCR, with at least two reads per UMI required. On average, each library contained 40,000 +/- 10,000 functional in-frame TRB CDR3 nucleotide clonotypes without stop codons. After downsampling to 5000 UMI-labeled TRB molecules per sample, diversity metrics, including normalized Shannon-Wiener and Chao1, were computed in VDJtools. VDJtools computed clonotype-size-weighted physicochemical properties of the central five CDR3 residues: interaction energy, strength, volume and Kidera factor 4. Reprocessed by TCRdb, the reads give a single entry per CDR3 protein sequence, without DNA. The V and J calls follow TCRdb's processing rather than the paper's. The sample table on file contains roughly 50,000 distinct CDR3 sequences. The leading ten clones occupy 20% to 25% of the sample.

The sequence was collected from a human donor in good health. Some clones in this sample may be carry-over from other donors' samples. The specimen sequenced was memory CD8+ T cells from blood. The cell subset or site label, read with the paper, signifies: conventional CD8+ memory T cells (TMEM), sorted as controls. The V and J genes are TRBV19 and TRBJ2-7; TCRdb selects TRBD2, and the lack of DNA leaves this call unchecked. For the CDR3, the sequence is CASSIAAGGTYEQYF.